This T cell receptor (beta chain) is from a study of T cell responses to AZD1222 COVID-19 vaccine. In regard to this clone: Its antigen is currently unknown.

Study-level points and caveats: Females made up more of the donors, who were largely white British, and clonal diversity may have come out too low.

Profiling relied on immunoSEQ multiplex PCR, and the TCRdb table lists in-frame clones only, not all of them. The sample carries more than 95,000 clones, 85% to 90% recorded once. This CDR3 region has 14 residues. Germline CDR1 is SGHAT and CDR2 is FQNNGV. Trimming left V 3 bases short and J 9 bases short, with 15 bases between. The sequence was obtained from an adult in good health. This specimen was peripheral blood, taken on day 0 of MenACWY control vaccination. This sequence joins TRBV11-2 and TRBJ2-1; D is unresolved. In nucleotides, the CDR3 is TGTGCCAGCAGCTTCATAATAGCTCTTCGTGAGCAGTTCTTC. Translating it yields CASSFIIALREQFF.